These 5 T cell receptor beta chains share one sample of origin, sequenced in a study of radiation and T cells in renal cell carcinoma. Time point in this sample: blood 2 weeks post-SBRT. Treatment denoted: 15 Gy SBRT to primary tumor, nephrectomy 4 weeks later. The repertoire was sequenced with immunoSEQ multiplex PCR; TCRdb's copy has only in-frame clones and lacks some. The sample lists about 130,000 clones, roughly four fifths occurring once. The source material was blood, sampled from a patient whose treatment included radiotherapy and nephrectomy. Every receptor here comes from a man aged 50 to 59 with renal cell carcinoma.

This chain links TRBV19 with TRBJ1-1, with 10 bases that match TRBD1. From germline, CDR1 is LNHDA and CDR2 SQIVND (reference sequence). V lost 5 bases, J lost 5 bases, and 11 bases stayed unmatched. This CDR3 is built from 16 residues. The DNA of the CDR3 is TGTGCCAGTAGTGCCCGGGACAGGGGTTTGGGGACTGAAGCTTTCTTT. This encodes CASSARDRGLGTEAFF.

V gene TRBV4-1 combines with J gene TRBJ1-1; 7 bases line up with TRBD1. The CDR3 covers 15 residues. The V and J ends lost 1 base and 7 bases, in that order; junction bases with no gene match: 9. CDR1 MGHRA and CDR2 YSYEKL come from the germline V gene. The CDR3 loop is CASSQVRAGGIEAFF. For the CDR3, the DNA is TGCGCCAGCAGCCAAGTTCGGGCAGGGGGTATTGAAGCTTTCTTT.

The chain couples TRBV7-8 to TRBJ2-6, with D unresolved. This CDR3 spans 17 amino acids. CDR1 is SGHVS, CDR2 FQNEAQ, per germline. Trimming removed 5 bases at V and 2 bases at J, with 16 bases between. The CDR3 loop is CASSRSGRAAGANVLTF. The CDR3 nucleotides are TGTGCCAGCAGCAGATCCGGACGGGCCGCTGGGGCCAACGTCCTGACTTTC. The full variable domain, rest sourced from reference TRBV7-8 and TRBJ2-6, is GAGVSQSPRYKVAKRGQDVALRCDPISGHVSLFWYQQALGQGPEFLTYFQNEAQLDKSGLPSDRFFAERPEGSVSTLKIQRTQQEDSAVYLCASSRSGRAAGANVLTFGAGSRLTVL.

V and J are TRBV7-2 and TRBJ2-5, with D possibly TRBD1 on 6 matching bases. The germline CDR1 and CDR2 sequences are SGHTA and FQGNSA. The CDR3 contains 15 residues. Trimming cost V 6 bases and J 5 bases, with 19 bases left between them. This chain's CDR3 is CASSKGQAARETQYF. CDR3 bases: TGTGCCAGCAGTAAGGGACAAGCGGCTCGGGAGACCCAGTACTTC.

This chain joins TRBV27 and TRBJ1-1; D is ambiguous. The CDR3 covers 15 residues. V was trimmed by 1 base and J by 2 bases, leaving 11 bases between them. The germline V gene encodes CDR1 MNHEY and CDR2 SMNVEV (reference sequence). DNA for the CDR3: TGTGCCAGCAGTTTATTTGCCAGGCCCAACACTGAAGCTTTCTTT. Its protein is CASSLFARPNTEAFF.